The entry below describes one T cell receptor beta chain. Antigen specificity is unknown. In this CDR3 the conserved last residue, phenylalanine or tryptophan, is missing, so a read error is likely. These data come from a study of tumor and adjacent non-tumor tissue in lung cancer. Study information: Histology: about a dozen adenocarcinoma, a couple of squamous cell carcinoma, 1 small cell lung cancer.

This sample's RNA came from whole unsorted tissue. Chemotherapy-naive patients with new lung cancer underwent thoracic surgery in China, August–late 2014. The CDR3 has 12 residues. V was trimmed by 5 bases and J by 4 bases, leaving 5 bases between them. Germline V gene sequence: CDR1 MNHEY, CDR2 SVGAGI. The library came from three nested PCR rounds adapted from ARM-PCR protocols. One entry per CDR3 protein results from TCRdb running MiXCR on the multiplex PCR reads. The sample lists fewer than 100,000 distinct CDR3 sequences; just under 75% were seen once. Findings of the study overall: Normal lung showed higher cumulative top 100 clone frequency than tumor.

The origin of this receptor is a woman aged 40 to 50 with non-small cell lung cancer. Material: lung tumor tissue. The chain links TRBV6-5 to TRBJ2-2; D gene uncertain. CDR3 amino acids: CASSHFTGELFI. For the CDR3, the DNA is TGTGCCAGCAGTCACTTCACCGGGGAGCTGTTTATT.